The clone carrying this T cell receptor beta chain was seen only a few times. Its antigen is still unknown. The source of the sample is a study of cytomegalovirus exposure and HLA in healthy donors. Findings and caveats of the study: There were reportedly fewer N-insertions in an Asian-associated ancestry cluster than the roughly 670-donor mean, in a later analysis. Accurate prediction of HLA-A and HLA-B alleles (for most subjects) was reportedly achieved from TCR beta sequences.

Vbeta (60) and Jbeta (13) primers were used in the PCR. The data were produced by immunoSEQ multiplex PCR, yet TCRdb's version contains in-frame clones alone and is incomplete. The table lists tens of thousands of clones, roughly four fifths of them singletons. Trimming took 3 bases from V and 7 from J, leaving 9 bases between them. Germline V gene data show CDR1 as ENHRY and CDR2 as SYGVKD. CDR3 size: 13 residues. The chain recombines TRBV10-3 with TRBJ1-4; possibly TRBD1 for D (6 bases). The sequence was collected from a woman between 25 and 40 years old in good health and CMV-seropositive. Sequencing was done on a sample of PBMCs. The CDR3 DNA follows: TGTGCCATCAGTGAAGGGGGTTCTGAAAAACTGTTTTTT. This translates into CAISEGGSEKLFF.